One sample yielded the 11 T cell receptor beta chains listed below, sequenced in a study of cytomegalovirus exposure and HLA in healthy donors. The PCR made use of 60 Vbeta and 13 Jbeta primers. The table came from immunoSEQ multiplex PCR; TCRdb's copy has only in-frame clones and leaves some out. The sample lists roughly 20,000 clones, around 77% seen once, with 7% to 9% in the top ten. Sequencing used PBMCs. The receptors were sampled from a man in his fifties or sixties in good health and CMV-seronegative.

This clone was picked up one time. Other DNA sequences of this sample code for an identical CDR3. This rearrangement joins TRBV6-1 to TRBJ2-3; 12 bases are shared with TRBD2. The CDR3 spans 15 residues. The junction had 3 bases not matched to a gene; V was cut back by 2 bases and J by 6 bases. Germline values: CDR1 MNHNS, CDR2 SASEGT. Here the CDR3 DNA reads TGTGCCAGCAGTGAACTAGCGGGAGGGCCGGATACGCAGTATTTT. Amino acid sequence: CASSELAGGPDTQYF.

The gene calls are TRBV2 and TRBJ2-7; TRBD2 aligns across 12 bases. The germline CDR1 and CDR2 sequences are SNHLY and FYNNEI. V lost 9 bases and J lost 2; bases outside the gene matches: 2. The CDR3 sequence is 13 residues long. CDR3 nucleotides: TGTGCCAGTGGACTAGCGGGAACCTACGAGCAGTACTTC. This gives the protein CASGLAGTYEQYF.

A few counts support this clone. This chain connects TRBV7-2 to TRBJ2-2; maybe TRBD1 (7 bases). The V end lost 5 bases, the J end lost 1 base, and 14 bases lay between the germline ends. Germline CDR1 SGHTA, CDR2 FQGNSA. This CDR3 is built from 16 residues. The CDR3 DNA reads as TGTGCCAGCAGCCCGCAGGGGGGCCTGAACACCGGGGAGCTGTTTTTT. Protein product: CASSPQGGLNTGELFF. The variable domain in full, completed from reference TRBV7-2 and TRBJ2-2, reads GAGVSQSPSNKVTEKGKDVELRCDPISGHTALYWYRQSLGQGLEFLIYFQGNSAPDKSGLPSDRFSAERTGGSVSTLTIQRTQQEDSAVYLCASSPQGGLNTGELFFGEGSRLTVL.

The chain has TRBV7-9 and TRBJ2-7; 7 bases line up with TRBD1. The V segment lost 5 bases and the J segment 0 bases; nucleotides outside the gene matches: 10. CDR1 is SEHNR, CDR2 FQNEAQ, per germline (reference sequence). This CDR3 region has 16 residues. Written as DNA, the CDR3 is TGTGCCAGCAGCCCTCCAGGGGGAACCCCCTCCTACGAGCAGTACTTC. Amino acids: CASSPPGGTPSYEQYF.

The CDR3 sequence is CASSPQSNQPQHF. The CDR3 bases are TGTGCCAGCAGTCCCCAGAGCAATCAGCCCCAGCATTTT. This chain uses TRBV11-1 with TRBJ1-5; D unclear. The CDR3 covers 13 residues. Germline CDR1 is SGHAT and CDR2 is FQDESV (reference sequence). V was cut by 6 bases and J by 1 base, with 7 bases left in between.

V gene TRBV6-6 combines with J gene TRBJ1-5; 7 bases are shared with TRBD1. The junction had 13 bases not matched to a gene; V was cut back by 10 bases and J by 7 bases. The CDR3 totals 14 residues. Germline CDR1 MNHNY, CDR2 SVGAGI (reference sequence). The CDR3 DNA reads as TGTGCCACCTCACAACAGGGGTATGGACAGCCCCAGCATTTT. This sequence encodes CATSQQGYGQPQHF.

V usage is TRBV11-3 and J usage is TRBJ2-1; no reliable D call. This CDR3 contains 13 residues. The germline CDR1 and CDR2 sequences are SGHNT and YENEEA. V was trimmed by 1 base and J by 9 bases, leaving 10 bases between them. The CDR3 spells CASSLALHSEQFF. CDR3 in DNA: TGTGCCAGCAGCTTAGCCCTCCACTCTGAGCAGTTCTTC.

This clone was detected once. Relative to the germline gene, one junction end is altered; a read error may explain this. The genes are TRBV7-9 and TRBJ1-2, with D uncertain. This CDR3 contains 17 residues. Germline values: CDR1 SEHNR, CDR2 FQNEAQ (reference sequence). The CDR3 protein is CASRLRDRPLDLSGYTF. For the CDR3, the DNA is TGTGCCAGCCGCTTACGAGATCGGCCTCTAGATTTAAGTGGCTACACCTTC. Combining the CDR3 with reference TRBV7-9 and TRBJ1-2 gives the whole variable domain DTGVSQNPRHKITKRGQNVTFRCDPISEHNRLYWYRQTLGQGPEFLTYFQNEAQLEKSRLLSDRFSAERPKGSFSTLEIQRTEQGDSAMYLCASRLRDRPLDLSGYTFGSGTRLTVV.

This clone was counted a few times. This chain uses TRBV7-2 with TRBJ2-1; 7 nucleotides agree with TRBD1. CDR1 and CDR2 (germline): SGHTA, FQGNSA. This CDR3 has 16 residues. V gave up 5 bases and J gave up 5 bases; unmatched junction bases: 12. CDR3 residues: CASSKPETGWNNEQFF. DNA of the CDR3: TGTGCCAGCAGCAAACCTGAGACAGGGTGGAACAATGAGCAGTTCTTC.

The chain carries TRBV7-8 and TRBJ2-2, with 8 nucleotides matching TRBD1. The CDR3 runs to 19 residues. J was trimmed by 1 base and V by 5 bases; bases with no gene match: 15. Per the germline V gene, CDR1 is SGHVS and CDR2 is FQNEAQ. CDR3 region: CASSPRSTGEYKNTGELFF. The CDR3 nucleotides read TGTGCCAGCAGCCCCCGCTCGACAGGGGAATATAAGAACACCGGGGAGCTGTTTTTT.

The chain joins TRBV5-4 to TRBJ2-1; 7 nucleotides line up with TRBD2. Germline CDR1 is SGHNT and CDR2 is YYREEE (reference sequence). This CDR3 is built from 16 residues. V trimming: 0 bases; J trimming: 2 bases; junction bases outside the gene matches: 5. The chain's CDR3 is CASSLAAGVPYNEQFF. The CDR3 bases are TGTGCCAGCAGCTTGGCCGCGGGAGTCCCCTACAATGAGCAGTTCTTC.